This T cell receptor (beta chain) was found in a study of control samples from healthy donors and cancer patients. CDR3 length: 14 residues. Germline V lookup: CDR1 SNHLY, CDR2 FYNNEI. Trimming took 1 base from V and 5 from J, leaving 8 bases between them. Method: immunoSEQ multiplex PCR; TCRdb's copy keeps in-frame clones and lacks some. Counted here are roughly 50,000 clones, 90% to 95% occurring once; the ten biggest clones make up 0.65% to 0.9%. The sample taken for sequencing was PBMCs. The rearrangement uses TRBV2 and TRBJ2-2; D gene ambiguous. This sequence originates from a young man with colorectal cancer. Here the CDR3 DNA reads TGTGCCAGCAGTGAAGGGGTCGGAACCGGGGAGCTGTTTTTT. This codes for CASSEGVGTGELFF. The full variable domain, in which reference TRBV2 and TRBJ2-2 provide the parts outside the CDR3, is EPEVTQTPSHQVTQMGQEVILRCVPISNHLYFYWYRQILGQKVEFLVSFYNNEISEKSEIFDDQFSVERPDGSNFTLKIRSTKLEDSAMYFCASSEGVGTGELFFGEGSRLTVL.